The present T cell receptor beta chain was sequenced within a study of blood T cell repertoires in COVID-19. Across the study: COVID-19 samples, acute and convalescent, were from the United States, Italy and Spain.

This clone was observed a handful of times. CDR3 length: 19 residues. Germline CDR1 reads SGHTA; CDR2 reads FQGTGA. Trimming left V 2 bases short and J 5 bases short, with 24 bases between. The assay was immunoSEQ multiplex PCR, and TCRdb's table has in-frame clones only and misses some. The data hold some 140,000 clones, with over 75% observed a single time. The origin of this receptor is a man between 65 and 85 years old with active COVID-19. This chain connects TRBV7-3 to TRBJ2-2; D perhaps matches TRBD1 (6 bases). Sequenced input: peripheral blood. CDR3 nucleotide sequence: TGTGCCAGCAGCTTACCTCTAGGCCACGGGACAAGCGGAACCGGGGAGCTGTTTTTT. It translates to CASSLPLGHGTSGTGELFF.